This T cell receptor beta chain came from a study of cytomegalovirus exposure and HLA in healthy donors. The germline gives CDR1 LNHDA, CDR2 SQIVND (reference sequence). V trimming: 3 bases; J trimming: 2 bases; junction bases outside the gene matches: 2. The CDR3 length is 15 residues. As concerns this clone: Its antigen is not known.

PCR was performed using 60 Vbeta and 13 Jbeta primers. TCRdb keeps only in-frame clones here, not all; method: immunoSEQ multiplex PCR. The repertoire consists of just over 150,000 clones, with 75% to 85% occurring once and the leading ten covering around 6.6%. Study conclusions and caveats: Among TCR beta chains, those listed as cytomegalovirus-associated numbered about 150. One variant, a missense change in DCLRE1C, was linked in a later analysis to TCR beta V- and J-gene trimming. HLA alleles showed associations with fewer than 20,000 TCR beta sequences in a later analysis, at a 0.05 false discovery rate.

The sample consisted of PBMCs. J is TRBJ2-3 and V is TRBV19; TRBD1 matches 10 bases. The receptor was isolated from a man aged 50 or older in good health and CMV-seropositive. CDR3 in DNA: TGTGCCAGTAGTATCGGACAGGGGGTCACAGATACGCAGTATTTT. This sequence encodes CASSIGQGVTDTQYF.